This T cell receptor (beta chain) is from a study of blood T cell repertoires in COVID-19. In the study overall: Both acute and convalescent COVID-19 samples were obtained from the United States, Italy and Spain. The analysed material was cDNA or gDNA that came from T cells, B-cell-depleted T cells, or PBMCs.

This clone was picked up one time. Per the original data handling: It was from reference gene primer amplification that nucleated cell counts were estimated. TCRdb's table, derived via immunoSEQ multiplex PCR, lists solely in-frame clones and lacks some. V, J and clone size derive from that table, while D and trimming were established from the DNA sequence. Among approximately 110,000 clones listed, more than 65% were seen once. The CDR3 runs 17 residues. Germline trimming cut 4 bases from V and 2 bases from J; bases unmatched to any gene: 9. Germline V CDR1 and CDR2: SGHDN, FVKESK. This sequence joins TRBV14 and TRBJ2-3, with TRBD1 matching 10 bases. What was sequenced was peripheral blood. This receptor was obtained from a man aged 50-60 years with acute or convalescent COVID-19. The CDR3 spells CASSPTPGQGDTDTQYF. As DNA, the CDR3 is TGTGCCAGCAGCCCTACACCTGGACAGGGGGACACAGATACGCAGTATTTT.